This is a list of T cell receptor beta chains from one sample in a study of T-cell reconstitution after alpha-beta-depleted transplantation in children. TCRdb used MiXCR to reprocess the PCR reads, holding one entry per CDR3 protein. The sample has approximately 98,000 distinct CDR3 sequences, around 6.4% seen once. Sequenced material: PBMCs, mostly from graft donor cells, taken 360 days after TCRalphabeta/CD19-depleted stem cell transplant. The receptors derive from a male patient aged 2-15 years who had a stem cell transplant for acute lymphoblastic leukemia, so the T cells may come from the graft donor. The CDR3 runs from the conserved cysteine through the conserved F or W. A D gene is named only where the DNA matches it firmly. Part of the rows lack a size; the others show once, few, many or a class for expanded clones.

>TRBJ2-1|TRBV29-1|TRBD1|many
CSAKDREYNEQFF
TGCAGCGCCAAGGACAGGGAATACAATGAGCAGTTCTTC
>TRBJ2-3|TRBV13|-|-
CASSLGTSTDTQYF
TGTGCCAGCAGCTTAGGAACTAGCACAGATACGCAGTATTTT
>TRBJ1-3|TRBV27|-|many
CASSVGRGNTIYF
TGTGCCAGCAGTGTGGGACGCGGAAACACCATATATTTT
>TRBJ2-1|TRBV15|TRBD2|few
CATSRVRGSRNEQFF
TGTGCCACCAGCAGAGTGCGCGGGAGTCGGAATGAGCAGTTCTTC
>TRBJ2-7|TRBV7-9|-|many
CASSLGGKTNEQYF
TGTGCCAGCAGCTTAGGGGGGAAAACCAACGAGCAGTACTTC
>TRBJ2-4|TRBV7-6|TRBD1|-
CASNWTGGEWYF
TGTGCCAGCAACTGGACAGGGGGGGAGTGGTACTTC
>TRBJ1-6|TRBV20-1|-|few
CSAARGSKSSYNSPLHF
TGCAGTGCTGCCCGAGGGTCTAAGAGCTCCTATAATTCACCCCTCCACTTT
>TRBJ1-1|TRBV7-9|-|many
CASSLPSRGIGGEAFF
TGTGCCAGCAGCTTACCTTCTAGGGGGATTGGGGGTGAAGCTTTCTTT
>TRBJ2-3|TRBV29-1|-|many
CSVEDLDWPGDTQYF
TGCAGCGTTGAAGACCTTGACTGGCCGGGGGATACGCAGTATTTT
>TRBJ1-5|TRBV25-1|-|many
CASSEVGSGAQHF
TGTGCCAGCAGTGAAGTGGGTTCCGGGGCCCAGCATTTT
>TRBJ2-2|TRBV28|-|many
CASSFRGARTGELFF
TGTGCCAGCAGTTTTAGGGGGGCGCGTACCGGGGAGCTGTTTTTT
>TRBJ2-5|TRBV6-5|-|many
CASSYGQGPETQYF
TGTGCCAGCAGTTACGGGCAGGGTCCAGAGACCCAGTACTTC
>TRBJ2-3|TRBV6-2/TRBV6-3|TRBD1|many
CASRHRDRGQGGTDTQYF
TGTGCCAGCAGACACCGGGACAGGGGGCAAGGGGGCACAGATACGCAGTATTTT
>TRBJ2-2|TRBV7-2|-|-
CASSLQPSGELFF
TGTGCCAGCAGCTTACAACCGTCCGGGGAGCTGTTTTTT
>TRBJ2-7|TRBV28|TRBD2|many
CASKGLAGDEQYF
TGTGCCAGCAAAGGGCTAGCGGGAGACGAGCAGTACTTC
>TRBJ2-7|TRBV9|-|many
CASSADSYEQYF
TGTGCCAGCAGCGCGGACTCCTACGAGCAGTACTTC
>TRBJ2-7|TRBV12-3/TRBV12-4|TRBD2|once
CASSRLAGGSPYEQYF
TGTGCCAGCAGTCGACTAGCGGGAGGTTCCCCCTACGAGCAGTACTTC
>TRBJ2-5|TRBV7-2|TRBD1|few
CASSLSGGIPQETQYF
TGTGCCAGCAGCTTATCAGGGGGTATCCCCCAAGAGACCCAGTACTTC
>TRBJ2-7|TRBV5-6|TRBD2|-
CANSLPLAGLSEQYF
TGTGCCAACAGCTTGCCACTAGCGGGACTTTCCGAGCAGTACTTC
>TRBJ2-3|TRBV29-1|TRBD1|many
CSVVPGQSTDTQYF
TGCAGCGTTGTTCCGGGACAGAGCACAGATACGCAGTATTTT
>TRBJ1-2|TRBV24-1|-|few
CATSDPRDRYGYTF
TGTGCCACCAGTGATCCTCGGGACCGCTATGGCTACACCTTC
>TRBJ2-7|TRBV2|-|few
CASSEAVGSSYEQYF
TGTGCCAGCAGTGAAGCGGTAGGGAGCTCCTACGAGCAGTACTTC
>TRBJ2-7|TRBV6-5|TRBD2|many
CASSYGASGTVEQYF
TGTGCCAGCAGTTACGGGGCTAGCGGGACAGTCGAGCAGTACTTC
>TRBJ1-3|TRBV7-9|-|many
CASSFSGSGNTIYF
TGTGCCAGCAGCTTCTCAGGGTCTGGAAACACCATATATTTT
>TRBJ2-1|TRBV7-9|TRBD1|many
CASSQRTGYMNEQFF
TGTGCCAGCAGCCAACGGACAGGGTATATGAATGAGCAGTTCTTC
>TRBJ2-3|TRBV27|TRBD2|few
CASSLGGVPDTQYF
TGTGCCAGCAGTTTAGGGGGGGTCCCAGATACGCAGTATTTT
>TRBJ2-3|TRBV4-1|-|-
CASSQAAGRSTDTQYF
TGCGCCAGCAGCCAAGCGGCAGGGCGGTCCACAGATACGCAGTATTTT
>TRBJ2-3|TRBV19|TRBD2|-
CASSITSGGLDTQYF
TGTGCCAGTAGTATAACTAGCGGGGGCTTGGATACGCAGTATTTT
>TRBJ1-1|TRBV7-9|-|many
CASSPKGGRFNTEAFF
TGTGCCAGCAGCCCGAAAGGCGGGAGATTCAACACTGAAGCTTTCTTT
>TRBJ2-1|TRBV9|TRBD1|medium-sized
CASSGTQGHNEQFF
TGTGCCAGCAGCGGGACACAGGGGCACAATGAGCAGTTCTTC
>TRBJ1-3|TRBV7-2|-|many
CASSRTRVATAGNTIYF
TGTGCCAGCAGCCGAACCAGGGTTGCAACGGCGGGAAACACCATATATTTT
>TRBJ2-1|TRBV12-3/TRBV12-4|-|many
CASTGTSNLMKQFF
TGTGCCAGCACCGGGACTTCTAATCTAATGAAGCAGTTCTTC
>TRBJ2-7|TRBV6-1|-|few
CASSERTATYEQYF
TGTGCCAGCAGTGAACGGACAGCTACCTACGAGCAGTACTTC
>TRBJ2-7|TRBV29-1|TRBD1|many
CSVVGQAGEQYF
TGCAGCGTGGTCGGACAGGCAGGCGAGCAGTACTTC
>TRBJ2-6|TRBV9|TRBD2|many
CASSASGSSGANVLTF
TGTGCCAGCAGCGCTAGCGGGAGCTCTGGGGCCAACGTCCTGACTTTC
>TRBJ1-5|TRBV10-3|-|many
CAISDPVIKNQPQHF
TGTGCCATCAGTGACCCGGTCATAAAAAATCAGCCCCAGCATTTT
>TRBJ2-2|TRBV10-1|-|many
CASRDKNTGELFF
TGCGCCAGCAGGGACAAAAACACCGGGGAGCTGTTTTTT
>TRBJ2-5|TRBV10-3|TRBD2|many
CAISDRGTSGGQTQYF
TGTGCCATCAGTGACCGAGGGACTAGCGGGGGCCAGACCCAGTACTTC
>TRBJ2-7|TRBV4-1|-|many
CASSSRAGEQYF
TGCGCCAGCAGCTCCCGGGCAGGCGAGCAGTACTTC
>TRBJ2-7|TRBV15|-|many
CATSSDRLTFYEQYF
TGTGCCACCAGCTCCGACAGGCTCACATTCTACGAGCAGTACTTC
>TRBJ2-7|TRBV3-1|-|few
CASSQLGLRSYEQYF
TGTGCCAGCAGCCAATTAGGACTACGTAGTTACGAGCAGTACTTC
>TRBJ2-2|TRBV7-7|-|many
CASRLGAGELFF
TGTGCTAGCAGACTAGGAGCCGGGGAGCTGTTTTTT
>TRBJ2-5|TRBV6-1|TRBD1|few
CASRILQGIETQYF
TGTGCCAGCAGGATTTTACAGGGGATTGAGACCCAGTACTTC
>TRBJ2-7|TRBV15|-|many
CATSRPGQRYEQYF
TGTGCCACCAGCAGGCCAGGACAGCGCTACGAGCAGTACTTC
>TRBJ2-7|TRBV10-3|-|many
CAISEGGHSYEQYF
TGTGCCATCAGTGAAGGAGGACACTCCTACGAGCAGTACTTC
>TRBJ2-7|TRBV20-1|TRBD1|many
CSARDRQGEYF
TGCAGTGCTAGAGATCGACAGGGAGAGTACTTC
>TRBJ1-1|TRBV7-2|-|-
CASSLGRGWTEAFF
TGTGCCAGCAGCTTGGGTCGGGGATGGACTGAAGCTTTCTTT
>TRBJ1-2|TRBV18|-|many
CASSPPGYGYTF
TGTGCCAGCAGCCCCCCCGGATATGGCTACACCTTC
>TRBJ2-7|TRBV7-9|-|few
CASISRGEQYF
TGTGCCAGCATCTCCCGTGGCGAGCAGTACTTC